A selection of T cell receptor beta chains follows, all from one sample in a study of regulatory T cells in long-lasting Graves disease. One entry per CDR3 protein, called by TCRdb with MiXCR from the multiplex PCR reads. This table has 200,000 to 300,000 distinct CDR3 sequences, 20% appearing once. The sequenced sample was peripheral blood mononuclear cells (PBMCs), obtained at new diagnosis, from a patient treated with antithyroid drugs. The source of these receptors is a female donor with Graves disease. CDR3s leave out the opening cysteine and the closing phenylalanine or tryptophan.

TRBJ1-4	TRBV5-1	ASSLAAMGATNEKLF
TRBJ2-3	TRBV30	AWSVLGISTDTQY
TRBJ2-5	TRBV20-1	SATGRQETQY
TRBJ1-1	TRBV6-1	ASNRGNTEAF
TRBJ2-7	TRBV12-3/TRBV12-4	ASSHGTVGEQY
TRBJ2-5	TRBV29-1	SVWTSGGFGNPLQETRY
TRBJ2-3	TRBV20-1	SSTGGYLADTQY
TRBJ2-2	TRBV18	ASSPRLGQGATGELF
TRBJ2-3	TRBV7-3	ASSSQAGRVTDTQY
TRBJ1-1	TRBV7-3	ASSKDRPGNTEAF
TRBJ2-1	TRBV3-1	ASSPQGYNEQF